This T cell receptor (beta chain) originates from a study of T cell repertoires in cytomegalovirus infection. On this clonotype itself: What it binds is unknown.

This CDR3 comprises 16 residues. Germline V gene sequence: CDR1 MGHRA, CDR2 YSYEKL. Between the trimmed V and J ends, which lost 0 bases and 0 bases, there was a span of 12 bases. TCRdb re-analysed the reads in MiXCR, keeping a single row per CDR3 protein. The table lists fewer than 150,000 distinct CDR3 sequences, 30% of them singletons. The receptor comes from a human donor in good health (CMV status not recorded). Some clones in this sample may be carry-over from other donors' samples. The material sequenced was CD8+ T cells from cultured PBMCs, taken from culture after CMV antigen stimulation. The rearrangement joins TRBV4-1 to TRBJ2-7, with D unresolved. The CDR3 DNA is TGCGCCAGCAGCCAAGAAGATACAGCCAGCTCCTACGAGCAGTACTTC. It specifies CASSQEDTASSYEQYF.